The next 8 T cell receptor beta chains were all read from a single sample in a study of blood T cell repertoires in COVID-19. Profiling relied on immunoSEQ multiplex PCR, and the TCRdb table lists in-frame clones only, not all of them. The sample comprises almost 200,000 clones, about 85% of which are singletons, and 0.95% rests with the top ten. Sequencing input: peripheral blood. These TCRs come from a man in his fifties or sixties with COVID-19, enrolled during active disease.

DNA of the CDR3: TGTGCCAGCAGCGATATATTGGGGGGTATCGGGGAGCTGTTTTTT. Amino acids: CASSDILGGIGELFF. V gene TRBV9 combines with J gene TRBJ2-2, with D possibly matching TRBD2 (6 bases). V was shortened by 3 bases and J by 7 bases, with 16 bases between the two germline ends. The CDR3 covers 15 residues. CDR1 SGDLS and CDR2 YYNGEE come from the germline V gene. Variable domain in full (rest from reference TRBV9 and TRBJ2-2): DSGVTQTPKHLITATGQRVTLRCSPRSGDLSVYWYQQSLDQGLQFLIQYYNGEERAKGNILERFSAQQFPDLHSELNLSSLELGDSALYFCASSDILGGIGELFFGEGSRLTVL.

This chain joins TRBV5-1 and TRBJ2-5, with TRBD1 identical over 11 bases. The CDR3 sequence is 14 residues long. Per germline, CDR1 SGHRS and CDR2 YFSETQ. V was clipped by 10 bases and J by 4 bases; unmatched bases: 9. This CDR3 reads CARGRDRGGETQYF. The CDR3 nucleotides are TGCGCCCGCGGCCGGGACAGGGGGGGAGAGACCCAGTACTTC.

The genes are TRBV5-1 and TRBJ2-1; TRBD2 agrees at 9 bases. The CDR3 has 17 amino acids. Germline CDR1 is SGHRS and CDR2 is YFSETQ. V gave up 4 bases and J gave up 7 bases; unmatched junction bases: 15. CDR3 nucleotide sequence: TGCGCCAGCAGCCCACCGGGACTAGCCAAGGAGGGGAATGAGCAGTTCTTC. The encoded protein is CASSPPGLAKEGNEQFF.

The rearrangement uses TRBV5-1 and TRBJ2-4; D is possibly TRBD1 (6 bases). The ends were cut back, 0 bases at V and 3 bases at J, with 16 bases in the middle. CDR1 is SGHRS and CDR2 is YFSETQ in the germline V gene. The CDR3 length is 17 residues. The CDR3 DNA is TGCGCCAGCAGCTTGGAAGGGACACCCAGAGGCAAAAACATTCAGTACTTC. Protein: CASSLEGTPRGKNIQYF.

The chain couples TRBV6-5 to TRBJ2-2; 7 bases map to TRBD1. The CDR3 covers 13 residues. The V gene's germline CDR1 is MNHEY and CDR2 SVGAGI. Unmatched junction bases numbered 3, after V lost 7 bases and J lost 4 bases. Written as DNA, the CDR3 is TGTGCCAGCACCCAGGGGGTCACCGGGGAGCTGTTTTTT. Protein: CASTQGVTGELFF.

The chain joins TRBV7-3 to TRBJ1-1; D ambiguous. The CDR3 extends over 15 amino acids. The ends were cut back, 2 bases at V and 1 base at J, with 11 bases in the middle. CDR1 and CDR2 from the germline V gene are SGHTA and FQGTGA. The CDR3 DNA reads as TGTGCCAGCAGCTTATACCCACAAACGAACACTGAAGCTTTCTTT. It specifies CASSLYPQTNTEAFF.

This chain links TRBV7-9 with TRBJ1-4, with 9 bases that match TRBD1. Per germline, CDR1 SEHNR and CDR2 FQNEAQ (reference sequence). CDR3 length equals 13 residues. V lost 8 bases, J lost 8 bases, and 6 bases stayed unmatched. CDR3 DNA: TGTGCCAGCGGATGGACAGGGGCCGAAAAACTGTTTTTT. Amino acids: CASGWTGAEKLFF.

The chain couples TRBV7-2 to TRBJ1-1, with D unresolved. CDR1 SGHTA and CDR2 FQGNSA come from the germline V gene. CDR3 size: 15 residues. Trimming pared 5 bases from V and 7 bases from J, leaving 20 bases between. As DNA, the CDR3 is TGTGCCAGCAGCCCTAAGAGGGTTACTTCGGGTGAAGCTTTCTTT. The encoded protein is CASSPKRVTSGEAFF.